These 8 T cell receptor beta chains were all obtained from the same sample, sequenced in a study of blood T cell repertoires in COVID-19. The data were produced by immunoSEQ multiplex PCR, yet TCRdb's version contains in-frame clones alone and is incomplete. The sample includes roughly 250,000 clones, about 87% of them seen just once. The material sequenced was PBMCs or T cells enriched from blood (not recorded which). These receptors originate from a woman aged 40 to 50 with acute COVID-19.

The rearrangement joins TRBV7-9 to TRBJ2-5, with D tentatively TRBD1 (5 bases). The CDR3 totals 13 residues. Germline V lookup: CDR1 SEHNR, CDR2 FQNEAQ (reference sequence). For the CDR3, the DNA is TGTGCGTCTAGGGGTTGGGATCAAGAGACCCAGTACTTC. This encodes CASRGWDQETQYF.

This sequence joins TRBV3-1 (or the pseudogene TRBV3-2) and TRBJ1-3; 8 bases fit TRBD1. Germline V gene lookup returns CDR1 LGHDT and CDR2 YNNKEL (reference sequence). After removal of 7 bases from V and 2 bases from J, the junction contained 4 bases not matched to a gene. CDR3 length equals 14 residues. CDR3 region: CASTRTGPGNTIYF. Here the CDR3 DNA reads TGTGCCAGCACCCGGACAGGGCCTGGAAACACCATATATTTT.

The chain is built from TRBV18 and TRBJ1-1; tentatively, D is TRBD1 (6 bases). V was shortened by 2 bases and J by 4 bases, with 14 bases between the two germline ends. Germline-derived CDR1 and CDR2 are KGHSH and LQKENI. The CDR3 has 15 amino acids. The CDR3: CASSPGWGLVTEAFF. The CDR3 region has the DNA TGTGCCAGCTCACCAGGGTGGGGGCTCGTCACTGAAGCTTTCTTT.

The chain combines TRBV2 with TRBJ2-7; 10 bases align to TRBD2. The CDR3 is 13 residues long. Germline V gives CDR1 SNHLY, CDR2 FYNNEI. V dropped 5 bases and J dropped 4; count of bases not matched to a gene: 2. The CDR3 DNA reads TGTGCCAGCAGTCTAGCGGGAGAATACGAGCAGTACTTC. Translated: CASSLAGEYEQYF.

The chain combines TRBV7-2 with TRBJ2-2; 13 bases align to TRBD2. The V gene end was trimmed by 7 bases and the J gene end by 0 bases; junction bases not matched to a gene: 5. The germline CDR1 and CDR2 sequences are SGHTA and FQGNSA. This CDR3 has 17 residues. CDR3 sequence: CASNRGLAGPNTGELFF. The CDR3 DNA sequence: TGTGCCAGCAACAGGGGACTAGCGGGACCGAACACCGGGGAGCTGTTTTTT.

This chain uses TRBV15 with TRBJ2-5; 7 nucleotides align to TRBD1. After removal of 0 bases from V and 2 bases from J, the junction contained 3 bases not matched to a gene. There are 15 residues in the CDR3. The germline gives CDR1 LNHNV, CDR2 YYDKDF (reference sequence). This CDR3 is CATSRDATGQETQYF. Written as DNA, the CDR3 is TGTGCCACCAGCAGAGATGCGACAGGGCAAGAGACCCAGTACTTC.

The chain employs TRBV10-1 and TRBJ2-1, with D maybe TRBD2 (6 bases). Per germline, CDR1 WNHNN and CDR2 SYGVQD (reference sequence). Trimming left V 5 bases short and J 6 bases short, with 14 bases between. CDR3 length: 14 residues. The CDR3 region is CASSNPTRGNEQFF. In nucleotides, the CDR3 is TGCGCCAGCAGTAACCCGACGCGGGGCAATGAGCAGTTCTTC.

CDR3 nucleotides: TGTGCCAGCTCACCACGGAGTTCCGTTTTGGATACGCAGTATTTT. This gives the protein CASSPRSSVLDTQYF. The J gene is TRBJ2-3, the V gene TRBV18; D ambiguous. The germline gives CDR1 KGHSH, CDR2 LQKENI. V gave up 1 base and J gave up 6 bases, with 14 bases separating them. The CDR3 totals 15 residues.